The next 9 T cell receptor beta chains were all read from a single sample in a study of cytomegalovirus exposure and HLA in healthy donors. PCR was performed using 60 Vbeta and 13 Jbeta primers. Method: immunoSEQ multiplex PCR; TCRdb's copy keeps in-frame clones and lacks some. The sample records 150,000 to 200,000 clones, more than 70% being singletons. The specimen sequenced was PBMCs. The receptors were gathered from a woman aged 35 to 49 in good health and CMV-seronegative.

The DNA for the CDR3 is TGTGCTAGTGGCAACACCGGACAGGGGAGCAATGAGCAGTTCTTC. This sequence encodes CASGNTGQGSNEQFF. J is TRBJ2-1 and V is TRBV12-5, with 9 bases aligning to TRBD1. The CDR3 extends over 15 amino acids. Losses at the gene ends were 6 bases for V and 6 bases for J; bases not matched to a gene: 9. Looked up from germline, CDR1 is LGHNT and CDR2 is FRNRAP.

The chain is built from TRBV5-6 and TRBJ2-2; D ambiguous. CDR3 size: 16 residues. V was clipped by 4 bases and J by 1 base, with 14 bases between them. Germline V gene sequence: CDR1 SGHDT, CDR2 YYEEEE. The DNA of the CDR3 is TGTGCCAGCAGCCCGCCCTTAGAAAGGAACACCGGGGAGCTGTTTTTT. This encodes CASSPPLERNTGELFF.

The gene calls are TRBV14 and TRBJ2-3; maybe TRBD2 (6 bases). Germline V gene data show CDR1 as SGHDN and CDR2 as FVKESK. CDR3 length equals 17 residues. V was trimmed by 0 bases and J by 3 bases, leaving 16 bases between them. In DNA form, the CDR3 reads TGTGCCAGCAGCCAAGATAAGAGCGGGCCTCGGACAGATACGCAGTATTTT. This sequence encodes CASSQDKSGPRTDTQYF.

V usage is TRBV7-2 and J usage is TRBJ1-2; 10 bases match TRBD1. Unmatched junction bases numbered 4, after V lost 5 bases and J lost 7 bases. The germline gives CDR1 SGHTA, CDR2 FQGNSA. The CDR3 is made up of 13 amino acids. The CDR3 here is CASSMRQGAGYTF. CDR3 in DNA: TGTGCCAGCAGCATGCGACAGGGGGCTGGCTACACCTTC.

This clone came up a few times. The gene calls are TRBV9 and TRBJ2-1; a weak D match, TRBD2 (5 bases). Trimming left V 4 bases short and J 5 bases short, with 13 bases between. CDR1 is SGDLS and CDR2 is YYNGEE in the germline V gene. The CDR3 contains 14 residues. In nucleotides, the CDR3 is TGTGCCAGCAGCCGAGAGCGGCGGAACAATGAGCAGTTCTTC. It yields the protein CASSRERRNNEQFF.

This chain's CDR3 is CASSLAGTGRGTQYF. As DNA, the CDR3 is TGTGCCAGCAGCCTGGCGGGGACAGGGCGAGGGACCCAGTACTTC. The rearrangement uses TRBV11-3 and TRBJ2-5; 9 bases are shared with TRBD1. Germline V gene data show CDR1 as SGHNT and CDR2 as YENEEA. The trim removed 5 bases at V and 7 bases at J, leaving 11 bases unmatched. This CDR3 contains 15 residues.

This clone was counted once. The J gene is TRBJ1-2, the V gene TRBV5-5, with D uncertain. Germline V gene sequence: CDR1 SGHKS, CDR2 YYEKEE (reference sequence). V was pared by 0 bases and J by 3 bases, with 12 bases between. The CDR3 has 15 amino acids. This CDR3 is CASSLAYALDYGYTF. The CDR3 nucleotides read TGTGCCAGCAGCTTGGCCTACGCCTTGGACTATGGCTACACCTTC.

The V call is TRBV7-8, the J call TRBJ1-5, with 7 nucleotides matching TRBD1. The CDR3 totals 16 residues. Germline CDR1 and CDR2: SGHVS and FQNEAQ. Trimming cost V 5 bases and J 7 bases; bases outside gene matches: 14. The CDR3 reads CASSLGGTGVGQPQHF. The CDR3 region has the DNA TGTGCCAGCAGCCTCGGGGGAACAGGGGTCGGCCAGCCCCAGCATTTT.

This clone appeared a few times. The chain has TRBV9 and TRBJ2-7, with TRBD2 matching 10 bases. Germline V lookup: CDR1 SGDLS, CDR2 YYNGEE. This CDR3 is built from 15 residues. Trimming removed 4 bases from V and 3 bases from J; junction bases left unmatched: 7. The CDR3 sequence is CASSPTSGRVYEQYF. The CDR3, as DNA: TGTGCCAGCAGCCCCACGAGCGGGAGGGTCTACGAGCAGTACTTC.